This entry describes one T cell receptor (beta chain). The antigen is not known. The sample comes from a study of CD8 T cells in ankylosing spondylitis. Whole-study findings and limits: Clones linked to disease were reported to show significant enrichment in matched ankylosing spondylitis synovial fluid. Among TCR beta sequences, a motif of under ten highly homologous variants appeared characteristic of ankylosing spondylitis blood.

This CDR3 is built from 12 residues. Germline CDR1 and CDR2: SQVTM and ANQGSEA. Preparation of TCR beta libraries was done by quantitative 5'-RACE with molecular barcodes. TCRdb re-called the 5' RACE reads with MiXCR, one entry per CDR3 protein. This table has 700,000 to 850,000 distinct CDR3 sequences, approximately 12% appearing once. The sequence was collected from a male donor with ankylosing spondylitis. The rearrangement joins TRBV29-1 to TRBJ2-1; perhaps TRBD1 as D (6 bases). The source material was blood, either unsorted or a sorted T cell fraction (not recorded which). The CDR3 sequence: CGQVGARGEQFF. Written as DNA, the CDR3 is TGCGGCCAAGTGGGCGCCAGGGGTGAGCAGTTCTTC.